Below, 29 T cell receptor beta chains from the same sample are listed, as sequenced in a study of early T cells in non-severe SARS-CoV-2 infection. TCRdb re-called the 5' RACE reads with MiXCR, one entry per CDR3 protein. This table holds 55,000 to 75,000 distinct CDR3 sequences, roughly an eighth found once. Sequencing was performed on whole blood. Every receptor here comes from an adult who was a healthcare worker with PCR-confirmed SARS-CoV-2 infection or an uninfected control (not recorded which).

This clonotype was observed at least ten times. The V gene is TRBV7-9, the J gene TRBJ2-3; tentatively, D is TRBD1 or TRBD2 (5 bases each). The CDR3 is 15 amino acids. With 4 bases removed from V and 6 bases from J, the gap between germline ends came to 17 bases. From germline, CDR1 is SEHNR and CDR2 FQNEAQ (reference sequence). CDR3 protein: CASSSPLGEYDTQYF. The DNA for the CDR3 is TGTGCCAGCAGCTCCCCCTTGGGGGAGTACGATACGCAGTATTTT.

There are many counts of this clonotype. The rearrangement joins TRBV7-9 to TRBJ1-5; D perhaps matches TRBD1 (5 bases). V lost 5 bases to trimming and J lost 1 base, with 9 bases between them. This CDR3 is 14 amino acids long. Germline V gene lookup returns CDR1 SEHNR and CDR2 FQNEAQ (reference sequence). CDR3: CASSPKGSNQPQHF. In nucleotides, the CDR3 is TGTGCCAGCAGCCCCAAGGGGAGCAATCAGCCCCAGCATTTT.

This clonotype has a count of ten or more. The chain employs TRBV27 and TRBJ1-1; unclear D gene. Trimming stripped 6 bases from V and 4 bases from J, with 6 bases between. The CDR3 totals 11 residues. The germline V gene encodes CDR1 MNHEY and CDR2 SMNVEV (reference sequence). CDR3 nucleotides: TGTGCCAGCAGGGGTCTCACTGAAGCTTTCTTT. This codes for CASRGLTEAFF.

This clonotype has at least ten counts. V usage is TRBV29-1 and J usage is TRBJ1-1; no firm D call. Between the trimmed V and J ends, which lost 3 bases and 4 bases, there was a span of 18 bases. Looked up from germline, CDR1 is SQVTM and CDR2 is ANQGSEA. This CDR3 is 15 amino acids long. The CDR3, as DNA: TGCAGCGTTGAGACCAGACACGCATGGGGCACTGAAGCTTTCTTT. Protein product: CSVETRHAWGTEAFF.

At least ten counts were recorded for this clonotype. The genes are TRBV29-1 and TRBJ1-1; D remains unclear. This CDR3 comprises 12 residues. V lost 7 bases and J lost 1, with 10 bases in between. CDR1 is SQVTM and CDR2 is ANQGSEA in the germline V gene. DNA for the CDR3: TGCAGCGCCCGACCGAAGAACACTGAAGCTTTCTTT. This gives the protein CSARPKNTEAFF.

The chain joins TRBV20-1 to TRBJ2-2; D not certain. CDR1 is DFQATT, CDR2 SNEGSKA, per germline (reference sequence). CDR3 length: 15 residues. Trimming took off 0 bases at V and 1 base at J, with 9 bases between the two ends. DNA of the CDR3: TGCAGTGCTAGAGAGCCTCTCCGGAACACCGGGGAGCTGTTTTTT. Encoded protein: CSAREPLRNTGELFF.

This clonotype was recorded at least ten times. This chain joins TRBV3-1 and TRBJ1-2; perhaps TRBD1 as D (5 bases). V shed 7 bases and J shed 2 bases, with 20 bases lying between them. This CDR3 comprises 16 residues. Germline values: CDR1 LGHDT, CDR2 YNNKEL (reference sequence). The CDR3 protein is CASNPAGYNWNYGYTF. As DNA, the CDR3 is TGTGCCAGCAACCCGGCAGGGTACAATTGGAACTATGGCTACACCTTC. The full variable domain, rest sourced from reference TRBV3-1 and TRBJ1-2, is DTAVSQTPKYLVTQMGNDKSIKCEQNLGHDTMYWYKQDSKKFLKIMFSYNNKELIINETVPNRFSPKSPDKAHLNLHINSLELGDSAVYFCASNPAGYNWNYGYTFGSGTRLTVV.

This clonotype was observed many times. The chain links TRBV12-3 or TRBV12-4 to TRBJ2-7; TRBD2 might be the D (6 bases). V dropped 2 bases and J dropped 4 bases, with 15 bases sitting between them. The CDR3 runs to 15 residues. The CDR3 is CASSLMTRGEYEQYF. Written as DNA, the CDR3 is TGTGCCAGCAGTTTAATGACTAGAGGGGAGTACGAGCAGTACTTC.

This clonotype was counted at least ten times. The chain employs TRBV6-1 and TRBJ2-3; 8 bases fit TRBD1. With V trimmed by 2 bases and J by 8 bases, 9 bases remained unmatched. Germline CDR1 is MNHNS and CDR2 is SASEGT. This CDR3 has 15 residues. The CDR3 DNA reads as TGTGCCAGCAGTGAACAGGGGGCGGCTCGAGGTACGCAGTATTTT. This sequence encodes CASSEQGAARGTQYF.

This clonotype was counted many times. The V call is TRBV5-6, the J call TRBJ1-4, with unresolved D. The length of the CDR3 is 17 residues. Trimming stripped 3 bases from V and 6 bases from J, with 21 bases between. CDR1 is SGHDT and CDR2 is YYEEEE in the germline V gene. The CDR3 loop reads CASSWGSTGPNHEKLFF. CDR3 nucleotides: TGTGCCAGCAGCTGGGGATCTACCGGGCCCAACCATGAAAAACTGTTTTTT.

The rearrangement joins TRBV18 to TRBJ2-7; D tentatively reads TRBD1 or TRBD2 (6 bases each). The CDR3 is 15 residues long. The V end lost 2 bases, the J end lost 6 bases, and 17 bases lay between the germline ends. Germline CDR1 KGHSH, CDR2 LQKENI. CDR3 loop: CASSPSAQGGSEQYF. The CDR3 DNA is TGTGCCAGCTCACCATCAGCACAGGGAGGCAGCGAGCAGTACTTC.

This clonotype was detected ten times or more. The chain couples TRBV30 to TRBJ2-7; no clear D gene. V was clipped by 0 bases and J by 2 bases, with 11 bases between them. This CDR3 has 14 amino acids. Germline CDR1 and CDR2: GTSNPN and SVGIG (reference sequence). CDR3 residues: CAWSVGGKAYEQYF. The DNA for the CDR3 is TGTGCCTGGAGTGTTGGTGGGAAGGCCTACGAGCAGTACTTC.

The sample holds many counts of this clonotype. V gene TRBV4-2 combines with J gene TRBJ2-7; the match to TRBD1 covers 8 bases. The J segment lost 4 bases and the V segment lost 0 bases, leaving 14 bases of the junction unmatched. Germline V gene sequence: CDR1 LGHNA, CDR2 YNFKEQ. The CDR3 is 18 residues long. This CDR3 is CASSQEAGQAYNGYEQYF. The CDR3 region has the DNA TGTGCCAGCAGCCAAGAGGCGGGACAGGCCTATAATGGGTACGAGCAGTACTTC.

V is TRBV5-1 and J is TRBJ1-1; unclear D gene. V was trimmed by 1 base and J by 6 bases, leaving 10 bases between them. The CDR3 is made up of 13 amino acids. In germline, CDR1 is SGHRS, CDR2 YFSETQ. The CDR3 nucleotides read TGCGCCAGCAGCTTGCGGGGAAGAGCTGAAGCTTTCTTT. Encoded protein: CASSLRGRAEAFF.

In its sample, this clonotype was seen many times. The V call is TRBV29-1, the J call TRBJ2-1; D possibly uses TRBD1 or TRBD2 (6 bases each). CDR1 and CDR2 (germline): SQVTM, ANQGSEA. Trimming shortened V by 6 bases and J by 8 bases, and 11 bases separated the two germline ends. The CDR3 is made up of 11 amino acids. CDR3 nucleotide sequence: TGCAGCGTGGAGGGGGGCGATGAGCAGTTCTTC. Translating gives CSVEGGDEQFF.

This clonotype was picked up many times. The rearrangement links TRBV29-1 to TRBJ2-5, with D perhaps TRBD1 (6 bases). V was cut by 0 bases and J by 2 bases, with 13 bases left in between. CDR1 is SQVTM, CDR2 ANQGSEA, per germline. The CDR3 has 15 amino acids. The CDR3 DNA reads TGCAGCGTTGAAGATCGTTTAAGGGGGCAAGAGACCCAGTACTTC. It codes for CSVEDRLRGQETQYF.

This clonotype was found a few times. The chain uses TRBV11-2 and TRBJ2-1; D might be TRBD1 (6 bases). Germline-derived CDR1 and CDR2 are SGHAT and FQNNGV. The CDR3 sequence is 16 residues long. Trimming shortened V by 2 bases and J by 5 bases, and 16 bases separated the two germline ends. The CDR3, as DNA: TGTGCCAGCAGCTTAAGATTTGCGGACAGTAACAATGAGCAGTTCTTC. Translated, it gives CASSLRFADSNNEQFF.

This clonotype showed up many times. This chain joins TRBV6-6 and TRBJ2-3, with 8 bases lining up with TRBD2. V was pared by 4 bases and J by 3 bases, with 9 bases of the junction left unmatched. CDR3 length equals 16 residues. Per the germline V gene, CDR1 is MNHNY and CDR2 is SVGAGI (reference sequence). The CDR3: CASSSLPGGGTDTQYF. CDR3 DNA: TGTGCCAGCAGTTCCCTACCGGGCGGGGGGACAGATACGCAGTATTTT.

This clonotype was counted a few times. The chain is built from TRBV27 and TRBJ1-4; no clear D gene. CDR3 length: 15 amino acids. The V end lost 5 bases, the J end lost 5 bases, and 15 bases lay between the germline ends. CDR1 MNHEY and CDR2 SMNVEV come from the germline V gene (reference sequence). The CDR3 is CASSPWGSPNEKLFF. As DNA, the CDR3 is TGTGCCAGCAGTCCCTGGGGATCGCCGAATGAAAAACTGTTTTTT. Based on the CDR3 plus reference TRBV27 and TRBJ1-4, the full variable domain is EAQVTQNPRYLITVTGKKLTVTCSQNMNHEYMSWYRQDPGLGLRQIYYSMNVEVTDKGDVPEGYKVSRKEKRNFPLILESPSPNQTSLYFCASSPWGSPNEKLFFGSGTQLSVL.

This clonotype was seen at least ten times. This chain links TRBV29-1 with TRBJ1-1; D ambiguous. There are 11 residues in the CDR3. V lost 1 base and J lost 2, with 2 bases in between. The V gene's germline CDR1 is SQVTM and CDR2 ANQGSEA. The CDR3 DNA is TGCAGCGTTGAAGGTAACACTGAAGCTTTCTTT. Its translation is CSVEGNTEAFF.

The chain combines TRBV5-1 with TRBJ2-3; D gene ambiguous. The CDR3 length is 16 residues. Germline assignment: CDR1 SGHRS and CDR2 YFSETQ. The V end was cut by 1 base, the J end by 1 base, with 13 bases between. The CDR3 spells CASSLMWPYGTDTQYF. DNA of the CDR3: TGCGCCAGCAGCTTGATGTGGCCGTACGGCACAGATACGCAGTATTTT. Looking up the rest from reference TRBV5-1 and TRBJ2-3 gives the full variable domain: KAGVTQTPRYLIKTRGQQVTLSCSPISGHRSVSWYQQTPGQGLQFLFEYFSETQRNKGNFPGRFSGRQFSNSRSEMNVSTLELGDSALYLCASSLMWPYGTDTQYFGPGTRLTVL.

In this sample, this clonotype turned up many times. This chain joins TRBV7-8 and TRBJ2-5; a weak D match, TRBD2 (6 bases). This CDR3 contains 15 residues. V was pared by 2 bases and J by 0 bases, with 10 bases between. Germline V gene lookup returns CDR1 SGHVS and CDR2 FQNEAQ. Here the CDR3 reads CASSLYGRNQETQYF. CDR3 in DNA: TGTGCCAGCAGCTTATATGGGAGGAACCAAGAGACCCAGTACTTC. The complete variable domain, with remaining parts taken from reference TRBV7-8 and TRBJ2-5, reads GAGVSQSPRYKVAKRGQDVALRCDPISGHVSLFWYQQALGQGPEFLTYFQNEAQLDKSGLPSDRFFAERPEGSVSTLKIQRTQQEDSAVYLCASSLYGRNQETQYFGPGTRLLVL.

The CDR3 sequence: CASRLPDRVYGYTF. CDR3 in DNA: TGTGCCAGCAGACTACCGGACAGGGTCTATGGCTACACCTTC. The rearrangement uses TRBV6-6 and TRBJ1-2; 8 bases map to TRBD1. V dropped 6 bases and J dropped 4; count of bases not matched to a gene: 7. Germline CDR1 MNHNY, CDR2 SVGAGI (reference sequence). The CDR3 sequence is 14 residues long.

This clonotype was seen many times. The chain joins TRBV18 to TRBJ2-7; 7 nucleotides match TRBD1. J was trimmed by 2 bases and V by 3 bases; bases with no gene match: 7. The CDR3 spans 15 residues. Germline V CDR1 and CDR2: KGHSH, LQKENI. This chain's CDR3 is CASSPAGGSAYEQYF. Here the CDR3 DNA reads TGTGCCAGCTCACCCGCAGGGGGTAGCGCCTACGAGCAGTACTTC.

This clonotype was observed at least ten times. The genes are TRBV20-1 and TRBJ2-7; the match to TRBD2 covers 12 bases. With 0 bases clipped from V and 4 bases from J, the junction kept 16 bases outside the gene matches. CDR1 is DFQATT and CDR2 is SNEGSKA in the germline V gene (reference sequence). The CDR3 runs 19 residues. In DNA form, the CDR3 reads TGCAGTGCTAGAGATCGGTTACTAGCGGGGGGTACAGTCGAGTACGAGCAGTACTTC. Translating it yields CSARDRLLAGGTVEYEQYF.

This clonotype was picked up many times. The gene calls are TRBV12-3 or TRBV12-4 and TRBJ2-1, with D maybe TRBD2 (6 bases). V shed 7 bases and J shed 6 bases, with 19 bases lying between them. CDR3 length: 15 amino acids. CDR3 amino acids: CASTPLRGRGNEQFF. CDR3 DNA sequence: TGTGCCAGCACCCCCCTCCGGGGGAGAGGCAATGAGCAGTTCTTC.

The sample holds many counts of this clonotype. DNA of the CDR3: TGTGCCAGCAGTTTAGCGAACCGGACAGGGTTACGACAGCCCCAGCATTTT. Its protein product is CASSLANRTGLRQPQHF. The chain recombines TRBV12-3 or TRBV12-4 with TRBJ1-5; 8 bases line up with TRBD1. The trim removed 0 bases at V and 7 bases at J, leaving 11 bases unmatched. This CDR3 contains 17 residues.

This clonotype was counted ten times or more. The V call is TRBV9, the J call TRBJ1-1; possibly TRBD1 for D (6 bases). The V gene's germline CDR1 is SGDLS and CDR2 YYNGEE. The CDR3 is 12 residues long. V was trimmed by 4 bases and J by 11 bases, leaving 15 bases between them. The CDR3 region has the DNA TGTGCCAGCAGCAACAGAGGGGGGTCTGCTTTCTTT. The encoded protein is CASSNRGGSAFF.

This chain joins TRBV28 and TRBJ2-1; unclear D gene. In germline, CDR1 is MDHEN, CDR2 SYDVKM. Deletions cut 5 bases from V and 7 bases from J, with 9 bases between. The CDR3 has 12 amino acids. The CDR3 protein is CASSLRPNEQFF. As DNA, the CDR3 is TGTGCCAGCAGTCTCAGGCCGAATGAGCAGTTCTTC.